This TCR beta chain was sequenced during a study of T cells in Graves' hyperthyroidism and ophthalmopathy. As for the study in general: Peripheral blood samples were taken at initial diagnosis, prior to any treatment.

Under 3 months was the duration of disease in ophthalmopathy patients, who also had a Clinical Activity Score of at least 3 and a NOSPECS grade of at least 4. In making diagnoses, clinical symptoms, serum thyroxine and TRAb, thyroid ultrasound and orbital computed tomography were all used. The authors took PBMCs from roughly 9.7 ml fresh peripheral blood. This clonotype appeared many times. The germline CDR1 and CDR2 sequences are SGHTA and FQGNSA. The CDR3 is made up of 15 amino acids. Trimming removed 4 bases from V and 1 base from J, with 12 bases in between. Using RNA transcripts as the source, TCR beta CDR3 regions were amplified. First-round RT-PCR of the TCR CDR3 relied on the HTBI primer set. TCRdb re-called the multiplex PCR reads with MiXCR, one entry per CDR3 protein. The repertoire holds approximately 690,000 distinct CDR3 sequences, with less than 25% as singletons.

The sequence was collected from a man in his thirties or forties with Graves' ophthalmopathy. The sequencing input was blood. V gene TRBV7-2 combines with J gene TRBJ2-3; a possible D gene is TRBD2 (5 bases). The CDR3 reads CASSYSGAGTDTQYF. The CDR3 nucleotides are TGTGCCAGCAGCTACAGCGGCGCGGGCACAGATACGCAGTATTTT.